Following are 32 T cell receptor beta chains from one sample sequenced in a study of T-cell memory formation after mild COVID-19. Each CDR3 protein gets one entry after TCRdb re-called the 5' RACE reads with MiXCR. The repertoire holds 50,000 or so distinct CDR3 sequences, 10% to 15% seen once, with more than 20% in the top ten. The sequenced sample was PBMCs or a T cell subset sorted from them (not recorded which). These TCRs come from a young man who had mild COVID-19 (a few samples of this study predate the infection). Cell type and time point are not known.

This chain connects TRBV7-2 to TRBJ2-6; D is unclear. The CDR3 runs 18 residues. Trimming pared 2 bases from V and 0 bases from J, leaving 14 bases between. Germline-derived CDR1 and CDR2 are SGHTA and FQGNSA. The CDR3 here is CASSLRAQLSSGANVLTF. Written as DNA, the CDR3 is TGTGCCAGCAGCTTAAGGGCGCAGCTAAGCTCTGGGGCCAACGTCCTGACTTTC.

This chain connects TRBV5-1 to TRBJ2-7, with 7 bases lining up with TRBD1. The junction had 6 bases not matched to a gene; V was cut back by 0 bases and J by 0 bases. This CDR3 is 16 amino acids long. Per the germline V gene, CDR1 is SGHRS and CDR2 is YFSETQ. As DNA, the CDR3 is TGCGCCAGCAGCTTGGGCCGTAGGGACAGCTCCTACGAGCAGTACTTC. This translates into CASSLGRRDSSYEQYF.

V usage is TRBV4-2 and J usage is TRBJ1-1; weak D call: TRBD1 (6 bases). Per germline, CDR1 LGHNA and CDR2 YNFKEQ. CDR3 length: 16 amino acids. Trimming cost V 1 base and J 5 bases, with 17 bases left between them. The CDR3 DNA is TGTGCCAGCAGCCAAGGGCCTACAGGGAGTTCGACTGAAGCTTTCTTT. Its protein is CASSQGPTGSSTEAFF.

The chain has TRBV5-1 and TRBJ2-3, with 8 bases fitting TRBD2. The CDR3 length is 15 residues. Germline CDR1 SGHRS, CDR2 YFSETQ. The V and J ends lost 4 bases and 2 bases, in that order; junction bases with no gene match: 6. In DNA, the CDR3 is TGCGCCAGCAGCGTACTTAGCGGGGACACAGATACGCAGTATTTT. Protein: CASSVLSGDTDTQYF.

The CDR3 sequence is CASSPTLLGHLYTF. As DNA, the CDR3 is TGTGCCAGCTCACCCACCCTCCTGGGACATCTCTACACCTTC. The chain recombines TRBV18 with TRBJ1-2; D may be TRBD1 (6 bases). V dropped 3 bases and J dropped 10 bases, with 18 bases sitting between them. The CDR3 has 14 amino acids. The V gene's germline CDR1 is KGHSH and CDR2 LQKENI. The whole variable domain, filled in from reference TRBV18 and TRBJ1-2, reads NAGVMQNPRHLVRRRGQEARLRCSPMKGHSHVYWYRQLPEEGLKFMVYLQKENIIDESGMPKERFSAEFPKEGPSILRIQQVVRGDSAAYFCASSPTLLGHLYTFGSGTRLTVV.

J is TRBJ1-2 and V is TRBV20-1; the match to TRBD1 covers 7 bases. V was pared by 5 bases and J by 0 bases, with 15 bases of the junction left unmatched. CDR3 length: 17 amino acids. Germline values: CDR1 DFQATT, CDR2 SNEGSKA (reference sequence). The CDR3 sequence: CSALKRDSLLPNYGYTF. The DNA for the CDR3 is TGCAGTGCTCTAAAACGGGACAGCCTACTCCCTAACTATGGCTACACCTTC.

This clonotype showed up just a few times. The rearrangement uses TRBV12-3 or TRBV12-4 and TRBJ2-5; tentative D call: TRBD2 (7 bases). Trimming removed 3 bases from V and 5 bases from J, with 19 bases in between. The CDR3 is made up of 16 amino acids. The chain's CDR3 is CASSFVGGGAFETQYF. The CDR3 nucleotides read TGTGCCAGCAGTTTCGTGGGTGGGGGGGCCTTTGAGACCCAGTACTTC.

This clonotype was seen a few times. The chain links TRBV20-1 to TRBJ1-5, with 7 bases aligning to TRBD1. Germline CDR1 DFQATT, CDR2 SNEGSKA (reference sequence). The CDR3 extends over 12 amino acids. The V segment lost 5 bases and the J segment 6 bases; nucleotides outside the gene matches: 4. For the CDR3, the DNA is TGCAGTGCTGGAGGGGGCTCTCAGCCCCAGCATTTT. It yields the protein CSAGGGSQPQHF.

This chain uses TRBV7-9 with TRBJ2-3; D perhaps matches TRBD2 (6 bases). CDR1 and CDR2 (germline): SEHNR, FQNEAQ (reference sequence). Between the trimmed V and J ends, which lost 5 bases and 4 bases, there was a span of 16 bases. This CDR3 contains 15 residues. CDR3 nucleotide sequence: TGTGCCAGCAGCCCCCGGGACTCGGACGCAGATACGCAGTATTTT. This encodes CASSPRDSDADTQYF.

The chain is built from TRBV6-2 or TRBV6-3 and TRBJ2-3, with a weak D call TRBD1 (5 bases). This CDR3 region has 11 residues. V lost 8 bases and J 5 bases, leaving 8 bases between the germline ends. CDR1 and CDR2 from the germline V gene are MNHEY and SVGEGT. The CDR3 DNA sequence: TGTGCCAGCCGAAGGGGAGATACGCAGTATTTT. This translates into CASRRGDTQYF.

This clonotype was counted between two and nine times. V usage is TRBV24-1 and J usage is TRBJ2-6; D unclear. The V end lost 1 base, the J end lost 18 bases, and 12 bases lay between the germline ends. The CDR3 sequence is 12 residues long. Looked up from germline, CDR1 is KGHDR and CDR2 is SFDVKD. In DNA, the CDR3 is TGTGCCACCAGTGATTTAACGGGTGCCGCGACTTTC. This sequence encodes CATSDLTGAATF.

This rearrangement joins TRBV7-2 to TRBJ2-3; 8 nucleotides line up with TRBD2. The junction had 6 bases not matched to a gene; V was cut back by 3 bases and J by 1 base. In germline, CDR1 is SGHTA, CDR2 FQGNSA. The CDR3 is 16 amino acids. The CDR3 region is CASSFRLARGTDTQYF. CDR3 DNA sequence: TGTGCCAGCAGCTTCCGACTAGCGCGGGGCACAGATACGCAGTATTTT.

This clonotype was counted at least ten times. This sequence joins TRBV12-3 or TRBV12-4 and TRBJ2-3, with D possibly being TRBD1 (6 bases). The CDR3 runs to 16 residues. V was trimmed by 4 bases and J by 2 bases, leaving 16 bases between them. In nucleotides, the CDR3 is TGTGCCAGCAGTTCAGGGGCCGGTTCCTTCACAGATACGCAGTATTTT. It is translated as CASSSGAGSFTDTQYF.

The rearrangement links TRBV28 to TRBJ2-3, with 14 bases identical to TRBD2. The CDR3 has 17 amino acids. Per the germline V gene, CDR1 is MDHEN and CDR2 is SYDVKM. Losses at the gene ends were 6 bases for V and 1 base for J; bases not matched to a gene: 6. CDR3 DNA sequence: TGTGCCAGCAGCTTAAAGGGACTAGCGGGGGGCACAGATACGCAGTATTTT. This translates into CASSLKGLAGGTDTQYF.

This clonotype was detected a few times. This rearrangement joins TRBV4-3 to TRBJ1-6; D remains unclear. The V end lost 0 bases, the J end lost 5 bases, and 11 bases lay between the germline ends. Germline CDR1 reads LGHNA; CDR2 reads YSLEER. This CDR3 has 16 residues. In DNA form, the CDR3 reads TGCGCCAGCAGCCAAGAATGGCCCCCCGATAATTCACCCCTCCACTTT. Translation gives CASSQEWPPDNSPLHF.

This clonotype was counted a few times. The chain couples TRBV5-1 to TRBJ2-7; 9 bases line up with TRBD1. V was pared by 3 bases and J by 3 bases, with 4 bases of the junction left unmatched. Germline assignment: CDR1 SGHRS and CDR2 YFSETQ. This CDR3 contains 14 residues. The CDR3 reads CASSWGQGDYEQYV. CDR3 in DNA: TGCGCCAGCAGCTGGGGACAGGGAGACTACGAGCAGTACGTC.

CDR3 nucleotides: TGTGCCAGCAGTTACTACACCCGACGGGTGAACACTGAAGCTTTCTTT. It codes for CASSYYTRRVNTEAFF. This chain uses TRBV6-2 or TRBV6-3 with TRBJ1-1, with D hard to call. The CDR3 has 16 amino acids. The germline V gene encodes CDR1 MNHEY and CDR2 SVGEGT. Trimming shortened V by 1 base and J by 0 bases, and 12 bases separated the two germline ends.

This clonotype was recorded a few times. This CDR3 is CASSPQGMVSGNTIYF. CDR3 DNA: TGTGCCAGCAGCCCGCAGGGGATGGTATCCGGAAACACCATATATTTT. The chain uses TRBV5-5 and TRBJ1-3; possible D gene TRBD1, 6 bases. From germline, CDR1 is SGHKS and CDR2 YYEKEE (reference sequence). V lost 4 bases, J lost 4 bases, and 18 bases lay in between. CDR3 length: 16 residues.

The sample holds many counts of this clonotype. The chain links TRBV4-3 to TRBJ2-3; possibly TRBD2 for D (5 bases). Trimming left V 2 bases short and J 6 bases short, with 12 bases between. Germline CDR1 and CDR2: LGHNA and YSLEER. The CDR3 totals 14 residues. CDR3 sequence: CASSQSYSADTQYF. CDR3 DNA: TGCGCCAGCAGCCAATCTTATAGCGCGGATACGCAGTATTTT.

This chain connects TRBV14 to TRBJ2-7; D is tentatively TRBD1 or TRBD2 (5 bases each). The CDR3 has 15 amino acids. Looked up from germline, CDR1 is SGHDN and CDR2 is FVKESK. Trimming cost V 11 bases and J 4 bases, with 24 bases left between them. CDR3: CAGTRGDIPTYEQYV. The CDR3 DNA sequence: TGTGCCGGGACCAGAGGCGACATCCCTACATACGAGCAGTACGTC.

V is TRBV3-1 and J is TRBJ2-6; D remains ambiguous. Trimming cost V 5 bases and J 0 bases, with 5 bases left between them. The CDR3 totals 14 residues. Germline CDR1 is LGHDT and CDR2 is YNNKEL (reference sequence). This chain's CDR3 is CASSRISGANVLTF. DNA of the CDR3: TGTGCCAGCAGCAGGATCTCTGGGGCCAACGTCCTGACTTTC.

CDR3 loop: CASSLSGGNTIYF. CDR3 DNA: TGTGCCAGCAGCTTATCGGGTGGAAACACCATATATTTT. The gene calls are TRBV7-2 and TRBJ1-3; D is undetermined. The CDR3 length is 13 residues. V was cut by 2 bases and J by 3 bases, with 5 bases left in between. Per germline, CDR1 SGHTA and CDR2 FQGNSA.

The J gene is TRBJ1-2, the V gene TRBV3-1, with D maybe TRBD1 (6 bases). V was cut by 0 bases and J by 3 bases, with 14 bases left in between. CDR1 and CDR2 (germline): LGHDT, YNNKEL (reference sequence). This CDR3 comprises 16 residues. As DNA, the CDR3 is TGTGCCAGCAGCCAAGATTGGCTTACAGGGTACTATGGCTACACCTTC. Translated: CASSQDWLTGYYGYTF. The variable domain in full, completed from reference TRBV3-1 and TRBJ1-2, reads DTAVSQTPKYLVTQMGNDKSIKCEQNLGHDTMYWYKQDSKKFLKIMFSYNNKELIINETVPNRFSPKSPDKAHLNLHINSLELGDSAVYFCASSQDWLTGYYGYTFGSGTRLTVV.

This clonotype was counted a few times. The chain recombines TRBV6-6 with TRBJ2-1; 7 bases are a match to TRBD2. The CDR3 consists of 16 residues. Germline trimming cut 5 bases from V and 0 bases from J; bases unmatched to any gene: 7. Germline CDR1 MNHNY, CDR2 SVGAGI (reference sequence). The CDR3 bases are TGTGCCAGCAGTGTAAAGGGCGGGAGCTCCTACAATGAGCAGTTCTTC. This gives the protein CASSVKGGSSYNEQFF.

The genes are TRBV10-3 and TRBJ2-7; 7 bases are shared with TRBD1. The trim removed 6 bases at V and 0 bases at J, leaving 2 bases unmatched. Looked up from germline, CDR1 is ENHRY and CDR2 is SYGVKD. This CDR3 is 13 amino acids long. DNA for the CDR3: TGTGCCATCAGGGACAGGAGCTCCTACGAGCAGTACTTC. Residues: CAIRDRSSYEQYF.

In this sample, this clonotype turned up a few times. The rearrangement uses TRBV2 and TRBJ2-5; D gene unclear. The V gene lost 6 bases and the J gene lost 3 bases, with 8 bases spanning the gap. This CDR3 has 12 amino acids. Germline V CDR1 and CDR2: SNHLY, FYNNEI. CDR3 DNA: TGTGCCAGCAGAAAGGAAGAAGAGACCCAGTACTTC. Its translation: CASRKEEETQYF.

This clonotype has only a few counts. The CDR3 is CASSLGHEQYF. The CDR3 coding sequence is TGTGCCAGCAGTTTAGGGCACGAGCAGTACTTC. This chain joins TRBV27 and TRBJ2-7, with D unresolved. Germline assignment: CDR1 MNHEY and CDR2 SMNVEV (reference sequence). The V end lost 2 bases, the J end lost 5 bases, and 4 bases lay between the germline ends. This CDR3 region has 11 residues.

This clonotype was picked up many times. The gene calls are TRBV12-3 or TRBV12-4 and TRBJ1-4, with D unresolved. The CDR3 loop spans 15 amino acids. V was trimmed by 4 bases and J by 8 bases, leaving 17 bases between them. CDR3 in amino acids: CASSSLHRKREKLFF. The DNA of the CDR3 is TGTGCCAGCAGTTCCCTTCACAGAAAGAGGGAAAAACTGTTTTTT.

In its sample, this clonotype was seen many times. The chain links TRBV29-1 to TRBJ2-7; D is perhaps TRBD2 (5 bases). The CDR3 has 12 amino acids. Trimming stripped 2 bases from V and 5 bases from J, with 10 bases between. Germline loops: CDR1 SQVTM, CDR2 ANQGSEA. The CDR3 DNA reads as TGCAGCGTTGAATTACGGGATAACGAGCAGTACTTC. Its translation: CSVELRDNEQYF.

CDR3 sequence (DNA): TGCGCCAGCAGCCAGGGCATGGTGTCACCCCTCCACTTT. Encoded protein: CASSQGMVSPLHF. The chain employs TRBV4-3 and TRBJ1-6; D not certain. The germline V gene encodes CDR1 LGHNA and CDR2 YSLEER. With 3 bases removed from V and 10 bases from J, the gap between germline ends came to 10 bases. The CDR3 has 13 residues.

In this sample, this clonotype turned up many times. The J gene is TRBJ2-5, the V gene TRBV7-6; a possible D gene is TRBD2 (5 bases). The CDR3 length is 14 residues. Germline V gene lookup returns CDR1 SGHVS and CDR2 FNYEAQ. Trimming removed 7 bases from V and 7 bases from J, with 19 bases in between. In nucleotides, the CDR3 is TGTGCCAGCAACGACGTGGCCGTTGGAGGGACCCAGTACTTC. Translation gives CASNDVAVGGTQYF.

This clonotype turned up a few times. V usage is TRBV5-1 and J usage is TRBJ2-3; TRBD1 aligns across 7 bases. Germline V gives CDR1 SGHRS, CDR2 YFSETQ. This CDR3 contains 15 residues. Trimming removed 0 bases from V and 4 bases from J; junction bases left unmatched: 5. CDR3 protein: CASSLGQGGADTQYF. The DNA for the CDR3 is TGCGCCAGCAGCTTGGGACAGGGTGGGGCAGATACGCAGTATTTT.